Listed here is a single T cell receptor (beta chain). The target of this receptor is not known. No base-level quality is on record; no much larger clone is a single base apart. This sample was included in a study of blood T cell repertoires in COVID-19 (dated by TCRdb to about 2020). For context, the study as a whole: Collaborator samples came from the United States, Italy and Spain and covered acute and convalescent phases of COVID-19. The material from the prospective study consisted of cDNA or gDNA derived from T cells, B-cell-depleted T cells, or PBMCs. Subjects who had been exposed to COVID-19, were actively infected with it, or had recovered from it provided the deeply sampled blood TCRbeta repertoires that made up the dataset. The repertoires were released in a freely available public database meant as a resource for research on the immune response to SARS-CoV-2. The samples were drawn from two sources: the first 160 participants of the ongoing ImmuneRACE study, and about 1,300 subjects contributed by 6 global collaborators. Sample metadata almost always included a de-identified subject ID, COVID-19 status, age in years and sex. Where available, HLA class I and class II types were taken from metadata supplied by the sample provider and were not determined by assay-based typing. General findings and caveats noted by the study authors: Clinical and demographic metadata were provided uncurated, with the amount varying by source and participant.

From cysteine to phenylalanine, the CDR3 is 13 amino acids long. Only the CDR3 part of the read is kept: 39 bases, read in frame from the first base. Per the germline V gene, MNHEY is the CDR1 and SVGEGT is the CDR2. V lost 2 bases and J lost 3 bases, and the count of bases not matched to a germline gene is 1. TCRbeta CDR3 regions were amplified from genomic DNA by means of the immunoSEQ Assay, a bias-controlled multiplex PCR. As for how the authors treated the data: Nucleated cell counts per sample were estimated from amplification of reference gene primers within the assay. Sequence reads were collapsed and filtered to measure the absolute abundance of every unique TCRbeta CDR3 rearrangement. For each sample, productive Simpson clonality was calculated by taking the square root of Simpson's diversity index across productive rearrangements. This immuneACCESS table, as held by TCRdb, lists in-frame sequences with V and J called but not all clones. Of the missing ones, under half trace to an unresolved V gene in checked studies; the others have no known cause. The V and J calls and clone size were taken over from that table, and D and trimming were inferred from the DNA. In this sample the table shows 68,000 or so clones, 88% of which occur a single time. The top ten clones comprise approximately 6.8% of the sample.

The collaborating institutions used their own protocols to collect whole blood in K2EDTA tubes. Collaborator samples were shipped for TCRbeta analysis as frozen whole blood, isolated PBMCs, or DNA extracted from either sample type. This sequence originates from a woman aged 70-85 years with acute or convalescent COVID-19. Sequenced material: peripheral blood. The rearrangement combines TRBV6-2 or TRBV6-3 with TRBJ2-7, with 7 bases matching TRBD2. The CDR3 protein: CASSYRDYYEQYF. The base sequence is TGTGCCAGCAGTTACCGGGACTACTACGAGCAGTACTTC.